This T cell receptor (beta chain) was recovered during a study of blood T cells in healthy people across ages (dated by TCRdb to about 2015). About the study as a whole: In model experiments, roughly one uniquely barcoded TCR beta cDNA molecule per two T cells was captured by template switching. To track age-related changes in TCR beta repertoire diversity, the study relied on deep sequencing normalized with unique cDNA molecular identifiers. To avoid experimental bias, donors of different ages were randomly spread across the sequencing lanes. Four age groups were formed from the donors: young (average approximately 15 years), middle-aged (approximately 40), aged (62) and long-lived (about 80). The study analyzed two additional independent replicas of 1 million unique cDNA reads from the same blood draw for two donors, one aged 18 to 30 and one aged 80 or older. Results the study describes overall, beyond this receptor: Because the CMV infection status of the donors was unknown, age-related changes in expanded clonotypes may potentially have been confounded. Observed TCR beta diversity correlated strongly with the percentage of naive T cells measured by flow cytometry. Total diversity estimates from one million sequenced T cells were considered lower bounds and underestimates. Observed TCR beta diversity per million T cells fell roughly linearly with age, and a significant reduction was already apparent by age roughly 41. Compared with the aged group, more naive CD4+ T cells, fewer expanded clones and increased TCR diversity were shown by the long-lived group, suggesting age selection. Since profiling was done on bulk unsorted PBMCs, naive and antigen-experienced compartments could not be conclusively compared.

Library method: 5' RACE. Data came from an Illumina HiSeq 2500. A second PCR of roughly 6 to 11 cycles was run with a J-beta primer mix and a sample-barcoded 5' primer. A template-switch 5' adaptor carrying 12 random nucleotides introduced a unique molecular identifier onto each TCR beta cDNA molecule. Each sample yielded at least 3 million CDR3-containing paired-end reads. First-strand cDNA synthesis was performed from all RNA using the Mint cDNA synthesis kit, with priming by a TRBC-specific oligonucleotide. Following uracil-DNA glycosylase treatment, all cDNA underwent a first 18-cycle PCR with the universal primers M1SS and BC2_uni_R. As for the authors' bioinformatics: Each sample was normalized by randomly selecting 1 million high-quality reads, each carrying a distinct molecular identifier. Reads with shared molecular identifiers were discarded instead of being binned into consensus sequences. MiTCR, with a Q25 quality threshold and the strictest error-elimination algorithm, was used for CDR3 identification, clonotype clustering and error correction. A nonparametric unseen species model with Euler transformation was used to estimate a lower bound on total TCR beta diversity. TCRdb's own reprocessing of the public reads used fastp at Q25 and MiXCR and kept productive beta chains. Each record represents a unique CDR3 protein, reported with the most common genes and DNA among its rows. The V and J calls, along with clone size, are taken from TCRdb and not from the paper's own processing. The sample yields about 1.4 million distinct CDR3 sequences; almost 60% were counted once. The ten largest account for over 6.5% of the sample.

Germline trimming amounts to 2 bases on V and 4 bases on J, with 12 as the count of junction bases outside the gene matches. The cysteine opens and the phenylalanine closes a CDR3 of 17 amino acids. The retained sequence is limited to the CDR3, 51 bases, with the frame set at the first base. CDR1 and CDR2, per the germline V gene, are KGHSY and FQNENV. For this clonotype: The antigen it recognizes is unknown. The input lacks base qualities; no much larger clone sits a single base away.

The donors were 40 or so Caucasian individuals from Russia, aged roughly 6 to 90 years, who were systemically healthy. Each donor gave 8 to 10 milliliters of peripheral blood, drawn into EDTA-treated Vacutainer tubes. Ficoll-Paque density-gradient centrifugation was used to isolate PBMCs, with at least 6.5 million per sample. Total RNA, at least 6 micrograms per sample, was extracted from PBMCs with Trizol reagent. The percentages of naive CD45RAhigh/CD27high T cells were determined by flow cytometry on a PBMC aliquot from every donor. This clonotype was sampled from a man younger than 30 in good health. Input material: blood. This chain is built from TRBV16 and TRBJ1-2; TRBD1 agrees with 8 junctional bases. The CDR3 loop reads CASSQTHDGQGIYGYTF. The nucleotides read TGTGCCAGCAGCCAAACTCATGACGGACAGGGAATCTATGGCTACACCTTC.